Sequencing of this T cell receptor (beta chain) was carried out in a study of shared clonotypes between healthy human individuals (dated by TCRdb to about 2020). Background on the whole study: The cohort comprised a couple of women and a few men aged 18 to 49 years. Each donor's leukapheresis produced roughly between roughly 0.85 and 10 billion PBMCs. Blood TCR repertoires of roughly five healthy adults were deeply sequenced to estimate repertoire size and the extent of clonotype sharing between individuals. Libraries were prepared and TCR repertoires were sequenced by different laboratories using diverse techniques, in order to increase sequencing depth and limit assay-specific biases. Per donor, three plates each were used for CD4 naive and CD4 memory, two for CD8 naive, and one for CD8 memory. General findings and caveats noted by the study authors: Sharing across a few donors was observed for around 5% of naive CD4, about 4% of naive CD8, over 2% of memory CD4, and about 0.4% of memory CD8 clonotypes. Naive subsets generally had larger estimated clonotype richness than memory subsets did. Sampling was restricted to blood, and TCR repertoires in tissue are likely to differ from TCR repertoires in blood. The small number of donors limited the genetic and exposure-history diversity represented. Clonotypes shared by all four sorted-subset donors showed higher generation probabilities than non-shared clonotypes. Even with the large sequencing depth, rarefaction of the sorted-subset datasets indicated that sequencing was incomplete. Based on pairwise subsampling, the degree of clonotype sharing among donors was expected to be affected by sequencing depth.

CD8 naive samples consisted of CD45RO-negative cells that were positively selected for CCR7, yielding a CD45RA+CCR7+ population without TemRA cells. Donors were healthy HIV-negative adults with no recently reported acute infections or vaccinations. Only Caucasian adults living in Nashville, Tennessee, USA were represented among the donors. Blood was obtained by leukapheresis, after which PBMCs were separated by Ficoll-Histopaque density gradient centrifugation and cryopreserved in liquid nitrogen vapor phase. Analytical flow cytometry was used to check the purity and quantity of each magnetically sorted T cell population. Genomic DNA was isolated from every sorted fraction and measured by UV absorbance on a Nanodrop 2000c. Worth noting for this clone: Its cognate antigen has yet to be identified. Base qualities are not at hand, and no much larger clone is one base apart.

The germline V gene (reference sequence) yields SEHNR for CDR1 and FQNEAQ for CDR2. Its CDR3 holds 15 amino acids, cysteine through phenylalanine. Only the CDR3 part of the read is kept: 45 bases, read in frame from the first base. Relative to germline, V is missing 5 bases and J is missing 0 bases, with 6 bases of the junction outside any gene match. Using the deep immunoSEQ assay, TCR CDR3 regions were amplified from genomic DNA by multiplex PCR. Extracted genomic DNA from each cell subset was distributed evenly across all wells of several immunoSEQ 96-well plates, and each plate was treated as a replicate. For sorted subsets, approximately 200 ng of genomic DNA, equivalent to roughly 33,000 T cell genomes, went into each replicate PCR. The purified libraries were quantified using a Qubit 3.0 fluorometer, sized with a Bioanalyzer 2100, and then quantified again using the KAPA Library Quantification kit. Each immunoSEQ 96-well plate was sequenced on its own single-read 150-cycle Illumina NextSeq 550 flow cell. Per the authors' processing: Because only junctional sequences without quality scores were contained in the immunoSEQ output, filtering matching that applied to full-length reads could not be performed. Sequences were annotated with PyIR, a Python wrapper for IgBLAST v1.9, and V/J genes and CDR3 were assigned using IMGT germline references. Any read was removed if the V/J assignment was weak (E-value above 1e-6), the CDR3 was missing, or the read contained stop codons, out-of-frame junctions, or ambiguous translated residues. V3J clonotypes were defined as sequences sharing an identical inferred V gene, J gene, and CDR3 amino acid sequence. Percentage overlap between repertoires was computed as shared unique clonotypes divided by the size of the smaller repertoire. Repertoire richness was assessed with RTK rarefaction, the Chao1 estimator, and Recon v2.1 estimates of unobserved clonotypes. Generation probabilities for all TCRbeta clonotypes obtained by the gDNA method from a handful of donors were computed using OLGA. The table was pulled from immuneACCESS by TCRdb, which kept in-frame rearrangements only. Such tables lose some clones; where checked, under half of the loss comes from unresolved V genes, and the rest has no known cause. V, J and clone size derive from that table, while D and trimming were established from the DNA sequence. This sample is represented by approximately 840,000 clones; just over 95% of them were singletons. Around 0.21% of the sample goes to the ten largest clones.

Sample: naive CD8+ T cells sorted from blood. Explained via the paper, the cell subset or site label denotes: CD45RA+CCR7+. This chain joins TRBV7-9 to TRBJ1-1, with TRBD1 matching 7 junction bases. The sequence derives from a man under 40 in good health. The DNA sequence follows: TGTGCCAGCAGCCTGTGGACAGGCCTGAACACTGAAGCTTTCTTT. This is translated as CASSLWTGLNTEAFF.